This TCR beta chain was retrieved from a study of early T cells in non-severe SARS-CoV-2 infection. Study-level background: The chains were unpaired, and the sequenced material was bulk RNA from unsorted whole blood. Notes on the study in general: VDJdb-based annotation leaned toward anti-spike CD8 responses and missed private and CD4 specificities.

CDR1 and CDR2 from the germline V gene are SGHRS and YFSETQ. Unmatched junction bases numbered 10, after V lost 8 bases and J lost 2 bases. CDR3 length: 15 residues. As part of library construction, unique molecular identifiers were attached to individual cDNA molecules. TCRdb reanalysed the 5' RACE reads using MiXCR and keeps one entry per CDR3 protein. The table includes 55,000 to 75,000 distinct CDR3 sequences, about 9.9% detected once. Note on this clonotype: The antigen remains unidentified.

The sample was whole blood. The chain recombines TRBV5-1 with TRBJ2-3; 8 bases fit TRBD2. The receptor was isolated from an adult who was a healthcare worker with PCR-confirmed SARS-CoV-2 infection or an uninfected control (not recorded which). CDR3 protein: CASSRGGDPTDTQYF. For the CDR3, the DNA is TGCGCCAGTAGCCGGGGGGGAGATCCCACAGATACGCAGTATTTT.